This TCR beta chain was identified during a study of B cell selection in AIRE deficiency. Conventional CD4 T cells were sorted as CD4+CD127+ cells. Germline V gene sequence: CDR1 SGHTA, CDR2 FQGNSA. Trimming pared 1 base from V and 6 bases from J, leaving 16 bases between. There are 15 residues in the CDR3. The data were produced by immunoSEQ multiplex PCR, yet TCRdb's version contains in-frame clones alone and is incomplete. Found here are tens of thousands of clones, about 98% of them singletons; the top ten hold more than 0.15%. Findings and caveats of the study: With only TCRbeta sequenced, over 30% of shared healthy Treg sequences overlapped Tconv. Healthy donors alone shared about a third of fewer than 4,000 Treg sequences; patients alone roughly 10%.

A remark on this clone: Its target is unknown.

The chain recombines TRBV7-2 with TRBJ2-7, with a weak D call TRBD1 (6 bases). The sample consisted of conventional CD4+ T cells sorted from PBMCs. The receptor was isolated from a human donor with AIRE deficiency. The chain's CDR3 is CASSLVQGSGVEQYF. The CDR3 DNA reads TGTGCCAGCAGCTTAGTGCAGGGGTCGGGCGTCGAGCAGTACTTC.